The 4 T cell receptor beta chains below come from one sample, sequenced in a study of T-cell reconstitution after alpha-beta-depleted transplantation in children (dated by TCRdb to about 2016). Libraries were made using PCR. The sequencer listed for this sample is Illumina HiSeq 2500. Molecular barcoding was employed in the preparation of TCR libraries, with unique molecular identifiers being used to normalize TCRbeta repertoire quantification. TCRdb's own reprocessing of the public reads used fastp at Q25 and MiXCR and kept productive beta chains. Here each entry gathers all rows of one CDR3 protein and keeps the most common genes and DNA. A total of about 230,000 distinct CDR3 sequences appear in this sample, 9.7% of them only once. The ten biggest clones cover approximately 5% of the sample. This specimen was PBMCs from the stem cell graft donor, taken from the stem cell graft. The origin of the receptors is a human donor who donated a stem cell graft to a child with SCID.

The sample holds many counts of this clonotype. This chain links TRBV5-1 with TRBJ2-7; D is possibly TRBD1 (6 bases). This CDR3 comprises 15 residues. V was cut by 4 bases and J by 0 bases, with 14 bases left in between. The V gene's germline CDR1 is SGHRS and CDR2 YFSETQ. The CDR3 DNA reads TGCGCCAGCAGCCGAGGGACACAGAACTCCTACGAGCAGTACTTC. Translation gives CASSRGTQNSYEQYF. Filled out from reference TRBV5-1 and TRBJ2-7, the complete variable domain reads KAGVTQTPRYLIKTRGQQVTLSCSPISGHRSVSWYQQTPGQGLQFLFEYFSETQRNKGNFPGRFSGRQFSNSRSEMNVSTLELGDSALYLCASSRGTQNSYEQYFGPGTRLTVT.

There are many counts of this clonotype. The rearrangement joins TRBV12-3 or TRBV12-4 to TRBJ2-7; unclear D gene. V was cut by 6 bases and J by 6 bases, with 9 bases left in between. This CDR3 has 11 residues. The CDR3 here is CASSQGPEQYF. In DNA form, the CDR3 reads TGTGCCAGCAGCCAAGGTCCCGAGCAGTACTTC.

Ten or more counts support this clonotype. This rearrangement joins TRBV20-1 to TRBJ1-1, with TRBD1 matching 7 bases. Germline assignment: CDR1 DFQATT and CDR2 SNEGSKA (reference sequence). CDR3 length: 13 amino acids. V shed 6 bases and J 12 bases; nucleotides not matched to a gene: 16. The CDR3 bases are TGCAGTGCGGATGACAGGGCTCGAACAACTTCTTTCTTT. This encodes CSADDRARTTSFF.

This clonotype was counted a few times. V and J are TRBV28 and TRBJ1-5; D is unclear. The length of the CDR3 is 15 residues. From germline, CDR1 is MDHEN and CDR2 SYDVKM. Trimming stripped 7 bases from V and 2 bases from J, with 15 bases between. As DNA, the CDR3 is TGTGCCAGCACCCCTGGGCAGTTTGGCAATCAGCCCCAGCATTTT. Translation gives CASTPGQFGNQPQHF. Complete variable domain (other parts from reference TRBV28 and TRBJ1-5): DVKVTQSSRYLVKRTGEKVFLECVQDMDHENMFWYRQDPGLGLRLIYFSYDVKMKEKGDIPEGYSVSREKKERFSLILESASTNQTSMYLCASTPGQFGNQPQHFGDGTRLSIL.